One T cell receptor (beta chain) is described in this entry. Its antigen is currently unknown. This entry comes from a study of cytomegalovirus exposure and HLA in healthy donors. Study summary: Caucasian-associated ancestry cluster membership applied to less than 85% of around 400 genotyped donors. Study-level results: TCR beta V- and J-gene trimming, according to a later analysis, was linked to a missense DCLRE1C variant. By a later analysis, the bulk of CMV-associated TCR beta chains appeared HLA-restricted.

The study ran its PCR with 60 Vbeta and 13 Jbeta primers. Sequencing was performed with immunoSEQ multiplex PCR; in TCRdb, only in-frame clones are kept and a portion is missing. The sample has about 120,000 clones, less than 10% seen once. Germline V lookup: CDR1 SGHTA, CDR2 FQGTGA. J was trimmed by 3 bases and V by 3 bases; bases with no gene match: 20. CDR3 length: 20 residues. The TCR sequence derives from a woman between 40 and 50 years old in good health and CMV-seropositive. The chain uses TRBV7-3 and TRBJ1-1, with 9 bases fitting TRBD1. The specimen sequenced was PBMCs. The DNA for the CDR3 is TGTGCCAGCAGCTTGGGTGGGGCGCTCCAATACAGGGGGCAGTACACTGAAGCTTTCTTT. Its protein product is CASSLGGALQYRGQYTEAFF.